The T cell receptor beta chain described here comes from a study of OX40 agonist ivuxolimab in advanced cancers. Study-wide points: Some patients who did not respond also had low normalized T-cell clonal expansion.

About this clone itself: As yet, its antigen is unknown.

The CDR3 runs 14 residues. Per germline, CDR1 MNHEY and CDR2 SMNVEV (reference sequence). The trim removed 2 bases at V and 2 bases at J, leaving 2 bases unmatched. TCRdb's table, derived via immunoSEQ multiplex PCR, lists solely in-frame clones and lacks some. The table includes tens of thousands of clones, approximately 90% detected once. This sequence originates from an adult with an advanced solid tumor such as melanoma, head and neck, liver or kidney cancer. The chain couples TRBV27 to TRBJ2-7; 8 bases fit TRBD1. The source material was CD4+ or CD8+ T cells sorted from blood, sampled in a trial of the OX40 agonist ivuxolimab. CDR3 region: CASSLETGAYEQYF. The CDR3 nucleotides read TGTGCCAGCAGTTTAGAGACAGGGGCCTACGAGCAGTACTTC.